This T cell receptor beta chain stems from a study of T cells after yellow fever vaccination. Study-level information: Fractions low in cell number were prepared with SMART-Seq v4 Ultra Low Input.

Each CDR3 protein is one row after TCRdb ran MiXCR on the 5' RACE reads. In the table there are about 110,000 distinct CDR3 sequences, approximately 8.4% of which are singletons. From germline, CDR1 is SGHAT and CDR2 FQNNGV. This CDR3 comprises 13 residues. This TCR derives from a man aged 25 to 45 who received the YFV17D yellow fever vaccine. V usage is TRBV11-2 and J usage is TRBJ2-1, with D possibly TRBD1 on 6 matching bases. Specimen: CD8+ T cells sorted from PBMCs, collected 45 days after the yellow fever booster vaccination. The CDR3 is CATDRSLHNEQFF. CDR3 sequence (DNA): TGTGCAACTGACAGGTCGCTCCACAATGAGCAGTTCTTC. Drawing the rest from reference TRBV11-2 and TRBJ2-1, the complete variable domain is EAGVAQSPRYKIIEKRQSVAFWCNPISGHATLYWYQQILGQGPKLLIQFQNNGVVDDSQLPKDRFSAERLKGVDSTLKIQPAKLEDSAVYLCATDRSLHNEQFFGPGTRLTVL.